This T cell receptor beta chain appears in the sequencing data of a study of T cells in localized non-small cell lung cancer. Study-level findings and limits: Among the top 100 tumor clones, a median about 60 appeared in adjacent lung.

The method was immunoSEQ multiplex PCR; TCRdb's version includes in-frame clones alone and lacks a portion of them. The data contain a few thousand clones, around 30% of them singletons. Germline V gene lookup returns CDR1 SGHVS and CDR2 FNYEAQ. Trimming cost V 7 bases and J 5 bases; bases outside gene matches: 12. CDR3 length: 15 amino acids. As for this clone: Its antigen is undetermined.

Sequenced here: normal lung tissue next to the tumor, sampled before any cancer treatment. The rearrangement links TRBV7-6 to TRBJ2-3; 7 bases agree with TRBD2. This TCR was sampled from a man aged 35-75 years with stage I lung adenocarcinoma. The CDR3 DNA reads TGTGCCAGCACCTCAGAAGGCGGCGGGGGAGATACGCAGTATTTT. Translating it yields CASTSEGGGGDTQYF.